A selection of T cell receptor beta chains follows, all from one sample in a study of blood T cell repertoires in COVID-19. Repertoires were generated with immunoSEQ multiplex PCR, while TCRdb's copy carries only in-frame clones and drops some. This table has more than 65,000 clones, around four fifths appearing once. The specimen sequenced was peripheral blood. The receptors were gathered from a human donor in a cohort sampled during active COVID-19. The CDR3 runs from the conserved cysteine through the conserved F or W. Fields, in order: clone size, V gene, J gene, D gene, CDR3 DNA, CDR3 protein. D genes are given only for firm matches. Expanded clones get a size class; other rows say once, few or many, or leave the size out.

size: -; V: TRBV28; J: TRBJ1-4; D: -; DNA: TGTGCCAGCAGTTTTACAGGGTCAACTAATGAAAAACTGTTTTTT; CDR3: CASSFTGSTNEKLFF
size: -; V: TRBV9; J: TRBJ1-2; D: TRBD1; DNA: TGTGCCAGCAGCCCCGCTTCGACAGGGAACTATGGCTACACCTTC; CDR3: CASSPASTGNYGYTF
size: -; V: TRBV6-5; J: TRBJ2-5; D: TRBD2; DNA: TGTGCCAGCAATTCGGGACTAGCGGGAGAGACCCAGTACTTC; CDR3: CASNSGLAGETQYF
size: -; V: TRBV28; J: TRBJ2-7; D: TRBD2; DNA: TGTGCCAGCACCCACGGTGGGAGCGGGAGCTACGAGCAGTACTTC; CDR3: CASTHGGSGSYEQYF
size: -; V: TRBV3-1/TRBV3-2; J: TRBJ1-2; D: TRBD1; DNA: TGTGCCAGCAGCCGCCCAGGGGGGCCGGGGGGCTACACCTTC; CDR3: CASSRPGGPGGYTF
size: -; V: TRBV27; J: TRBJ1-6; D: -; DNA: TGTGCCAGCAGTTTAGGCTGGGGGGCCCTCCACTTT; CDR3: CASSLGWGALHF
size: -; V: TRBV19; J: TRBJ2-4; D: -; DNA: TGTGCCAGTATGGCGGGGCGGGGATTAGCCAAAAACATTCAGTACTTC; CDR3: CASMAGRGLAKNIQYF
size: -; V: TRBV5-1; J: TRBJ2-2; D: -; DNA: TGCGCCAGCAGCTGGACAGTCCCAGTCACCGGGGAGCTGTTTTTT; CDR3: CASSWTVPVTGELFF
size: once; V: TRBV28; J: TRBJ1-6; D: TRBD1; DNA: TGTGCCAGCAGTGCTACTGACAGGGTGGGGTCACCCCTCCACTTT; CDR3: CASSATDRVGSPLHF
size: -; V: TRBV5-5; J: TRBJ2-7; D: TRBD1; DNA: TGTGCCAGCAGTACACCGGACAGGGGCCGCTACGAGCAGTACTTC; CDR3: CASSTPDRGRYEQYF
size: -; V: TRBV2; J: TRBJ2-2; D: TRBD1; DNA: TGTGCCAGCAGGGAAGACAGGGTTGGGAACACCGGGGAGCTGTTTTTT; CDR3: CASREDRVGNTGELFF
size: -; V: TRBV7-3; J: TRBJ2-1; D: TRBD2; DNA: TGTGCCAGCAGCTCCGGGACTAGCGGGAGGCTGCGCAATGAGCAGTTCTTC; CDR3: CASSSGTSGRLRNEQFF
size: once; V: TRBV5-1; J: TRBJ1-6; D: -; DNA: TGCGCCAGCAGCTTGGTTGGGGAGAGATCACCCCTCCACTTT; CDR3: CASSLVGERSPLHF
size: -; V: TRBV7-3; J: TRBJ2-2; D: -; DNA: TGTGCCAGCAGTCGGGACATCCGTACCGGGGAGCTGTTTTTT; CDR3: CASSRDIRTGELFF
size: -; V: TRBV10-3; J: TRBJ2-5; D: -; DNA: TGTGCCATCAGCGACAGAGCCCCAGAGACCCAGTACTTC; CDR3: CAISDRAPETQYF
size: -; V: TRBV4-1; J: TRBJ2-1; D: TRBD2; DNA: TGCGCCAGCAGCCAAGAAGGCGGACTAGCTGGAATGTACAATGAGCAGTTCTTC; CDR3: CASSQEGGLAGMYNEQFF
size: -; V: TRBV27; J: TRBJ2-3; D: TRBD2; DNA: TGTGCCAGCAGTGCCTTAGCGGGAGATCCGACTAGCACAGATACGCAGTATTTT; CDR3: CASSALAGDPTSTDTQYF
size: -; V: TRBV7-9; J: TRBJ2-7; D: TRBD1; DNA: TGTGCCAGCAGCCCACCCGGGACAGGGTCCAACGAGCAGTACTTC; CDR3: CASSPPGTGSNEQYF
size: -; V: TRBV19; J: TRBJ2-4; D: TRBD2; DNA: TGTGCCAGTAGTGCCCCGGGACTAGCGGGATTTCAGTACTTC; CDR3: CASSAPGLAGFQYF
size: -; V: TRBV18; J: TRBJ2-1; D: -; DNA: TGTGCCAGCTCACCATTCGGAGGTGAGCAGTTCTTC; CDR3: CASSPFGGEQFF
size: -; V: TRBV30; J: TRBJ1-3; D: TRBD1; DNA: TGTGCCTGGAGCAGGGACAGTTTCTCTGGAAACACCATATATTTT; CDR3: CAWSRDSFSGNTIYF
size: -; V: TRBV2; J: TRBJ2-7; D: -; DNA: TGTGCCAGCCGGAGCCTCGGCTACGAGCAGTACTTC; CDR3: CASRSLGYEQYF
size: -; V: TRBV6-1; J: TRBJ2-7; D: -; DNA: TGTGCCAGCAGTGAAGGTCAGTTTTACGAGCAGTACTTC; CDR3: CASSEGQFYEQYF
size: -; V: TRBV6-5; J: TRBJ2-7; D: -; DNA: TGTGCCAGCAGGGTGGACAATGGATACGAGCAGTACTTC; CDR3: CASRVDNGYEQYF
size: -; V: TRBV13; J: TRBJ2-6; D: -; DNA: TGTGCCAGCAGCTCCCAGGTCTCTGGGGCCAACGTCCTGACTTTC; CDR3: CASSSQVSGANVLTF
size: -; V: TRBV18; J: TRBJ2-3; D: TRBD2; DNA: TGTGCCAGCTCACCACTTACCCCTAGCGGGGGGCCGACCACAGATATGCAGTATTTT; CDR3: CASSPLTPSGGPTTDMQYF
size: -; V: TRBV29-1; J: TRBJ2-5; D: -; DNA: TGCAGCGTTAGCCGGTCCCAAGAGACCCAGTACTTC; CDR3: CSVSRSQETQYF
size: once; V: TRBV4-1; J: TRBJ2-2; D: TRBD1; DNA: TGCGCCAGCAGACCCAGGGACAGGGGGGGGGACACCGGGGAGCTGTTTTTT; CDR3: CASRPRDRGGDTGELFF
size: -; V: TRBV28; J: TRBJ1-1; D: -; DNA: TGTGCCAGCAGGGCGGGGACTCAGAACACTGAAGCTTTCTTT; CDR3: CASRAGTQNTEAFF
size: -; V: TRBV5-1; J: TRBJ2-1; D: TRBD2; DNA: TGCGCCAGCAGCGAACTAGCGGGATTCCAGAATGAGCAGTTCTTC; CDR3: CASSELAGFQNEQFF
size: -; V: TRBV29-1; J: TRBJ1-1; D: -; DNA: TGCAGCGTTGATAAGCGGATGGTGGACACTGAAGCTTTCTTT; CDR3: CSVDKRMVDTEAFF
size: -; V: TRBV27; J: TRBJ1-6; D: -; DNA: TGTGCCAGCAGGCCCAGACTTGAAGCCGAAAATAATTCACCCCTCCACTTT; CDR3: CASRPRLEAENNSPLHF
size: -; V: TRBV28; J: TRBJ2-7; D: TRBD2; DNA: TGTGCCAGCAGTCCCGTGGTTAGCGGGAGTTACGAGCAGTACTTC; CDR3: CASSPVVSGSYEQYF
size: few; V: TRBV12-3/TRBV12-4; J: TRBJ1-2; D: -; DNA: TGTGCCAGCAGCCGCGCTTATGGCTACACCTTC; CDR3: CASSRAYGYTF
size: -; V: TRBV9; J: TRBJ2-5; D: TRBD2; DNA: TGTGCCAGCAGCGGGCCGGGACTAGCGGGAATGGAGACCCAGTACTTC; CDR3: CASSGPGLAGMETQYF
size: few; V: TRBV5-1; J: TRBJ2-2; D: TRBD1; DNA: TGCGCCAGCAGCTCCGGACAGGGGTCGAACACCGGGGAGCTGTTTTTT; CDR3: CASSSGQGSNTGELFF
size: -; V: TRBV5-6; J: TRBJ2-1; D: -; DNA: TGTGCCAGCAGCCTAATGGCGGGGTATTTCAATGAGCAGTTCTTC; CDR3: CASSLMAGYFNEQFF
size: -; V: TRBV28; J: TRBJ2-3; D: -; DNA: TGTGCCAGCGGCTTTGGAGGGGCTTCAGATACGCAGTATTTT; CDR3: CASGFGGASDTQYF
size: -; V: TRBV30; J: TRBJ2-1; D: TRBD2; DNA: TGTGCCTGGAGTCCCGGGGGGGCCGGGAGCTACAATGAGCAGTTCTTC; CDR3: CAWSPGGAGSYNEQFF
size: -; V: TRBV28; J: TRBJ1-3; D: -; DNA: TGTGCCAGCAGCGGACAGACCTACTCTGGAAACACCATATATTTT; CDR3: CASSGQTYSGNTIYF
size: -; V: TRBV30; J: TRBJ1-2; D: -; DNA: TGTGCCTGGAGTGTGGGGAACGGAGGCGGGGGTTATGGCTACACCTTC; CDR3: CAWSVGNGGGGYGYTF
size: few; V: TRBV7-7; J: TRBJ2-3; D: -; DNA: TGTGCTAGCAGCCGCGGTAACAGGGTTGGGGGAGATACGCAGTATTTT; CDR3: CASSRGNRVGGDTQYF
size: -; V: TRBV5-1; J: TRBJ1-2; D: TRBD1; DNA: TGCGCCAGCAGCCCAATAGGACAGGGAAAAAACTATGGCTACACCTTC; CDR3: CASSPIGQGKNYGYTF